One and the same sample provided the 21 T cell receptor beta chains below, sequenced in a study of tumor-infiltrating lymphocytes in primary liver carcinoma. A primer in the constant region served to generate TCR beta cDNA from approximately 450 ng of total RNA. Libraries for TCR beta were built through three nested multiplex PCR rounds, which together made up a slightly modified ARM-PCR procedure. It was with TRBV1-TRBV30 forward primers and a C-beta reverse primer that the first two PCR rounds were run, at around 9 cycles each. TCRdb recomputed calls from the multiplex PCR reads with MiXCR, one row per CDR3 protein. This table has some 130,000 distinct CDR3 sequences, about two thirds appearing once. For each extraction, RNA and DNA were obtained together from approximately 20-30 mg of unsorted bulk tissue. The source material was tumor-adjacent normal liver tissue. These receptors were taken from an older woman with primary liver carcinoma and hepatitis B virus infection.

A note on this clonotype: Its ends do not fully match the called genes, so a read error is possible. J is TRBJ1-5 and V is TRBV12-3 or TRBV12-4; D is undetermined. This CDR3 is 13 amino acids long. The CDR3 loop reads CASSLFKSSTQHF. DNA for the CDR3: TGTGCTAGCAGTTTGTTTAAGAGTAGTACCCAGCATTTT.

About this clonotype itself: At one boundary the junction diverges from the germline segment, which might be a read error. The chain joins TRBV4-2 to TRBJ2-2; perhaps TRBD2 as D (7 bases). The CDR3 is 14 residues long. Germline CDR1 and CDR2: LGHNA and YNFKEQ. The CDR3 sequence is CASRQPGGTVELFF. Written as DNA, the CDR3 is TGTGCCAGCAGGCAACCGGGGGGCACCGTGGAGCTGTTTTTT.

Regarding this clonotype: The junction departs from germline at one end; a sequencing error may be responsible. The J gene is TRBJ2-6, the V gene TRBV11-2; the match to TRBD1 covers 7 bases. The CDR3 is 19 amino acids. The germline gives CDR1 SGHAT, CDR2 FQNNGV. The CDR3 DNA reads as TGTACCAGCAGCCCGGGACAGTTCTGGACTTGCTACGGGGCCAACGTCCTGACTTTC. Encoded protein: CTSSPGQFWTCYGANVLTF.

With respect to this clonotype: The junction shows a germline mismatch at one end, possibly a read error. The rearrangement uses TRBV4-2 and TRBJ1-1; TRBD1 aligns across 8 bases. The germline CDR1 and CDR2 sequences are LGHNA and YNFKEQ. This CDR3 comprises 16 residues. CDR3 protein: CTSSQAGGNIKTEAFF. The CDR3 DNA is TGTACCAGCAGCCAAGCAGGGGGCAACATAAAGACTGAAGCTTTCTTT.

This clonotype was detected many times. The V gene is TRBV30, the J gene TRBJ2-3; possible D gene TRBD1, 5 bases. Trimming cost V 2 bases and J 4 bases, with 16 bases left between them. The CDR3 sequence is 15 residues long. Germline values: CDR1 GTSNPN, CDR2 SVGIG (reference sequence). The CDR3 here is CAWSKGVDLADTQYF. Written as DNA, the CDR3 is TGTGCCTGGAGTAAAGGGGTAGACCTGGCAGATACGCAGTATTTT.

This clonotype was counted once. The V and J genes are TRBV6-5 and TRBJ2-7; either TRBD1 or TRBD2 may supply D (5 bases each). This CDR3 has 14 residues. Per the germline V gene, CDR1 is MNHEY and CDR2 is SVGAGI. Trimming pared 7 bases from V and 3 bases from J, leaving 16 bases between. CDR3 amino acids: CASNSGPCRYEQYF. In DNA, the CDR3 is TGTGCCAGCAATTCGGGACCCTGTCGCTACGAGCAGTACTTC.

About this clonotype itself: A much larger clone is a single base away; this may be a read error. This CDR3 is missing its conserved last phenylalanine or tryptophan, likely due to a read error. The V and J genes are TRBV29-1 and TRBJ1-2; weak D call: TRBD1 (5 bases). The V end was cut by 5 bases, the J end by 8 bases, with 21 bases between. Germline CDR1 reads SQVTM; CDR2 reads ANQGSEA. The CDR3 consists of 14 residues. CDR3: CSVPGGELKVGYTL. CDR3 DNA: TGCAGCGTTCCCGGGGGGGAATTGAAGGTCGGCTACACCCTC.

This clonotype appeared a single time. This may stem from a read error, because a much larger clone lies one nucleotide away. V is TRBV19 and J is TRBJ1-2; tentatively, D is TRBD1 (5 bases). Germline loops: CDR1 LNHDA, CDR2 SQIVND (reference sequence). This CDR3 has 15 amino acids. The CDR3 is CASRGMQFRDYGCTF. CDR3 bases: TGTGCCAGTAGAGGAATGCAGTTTAGGGACTATGGCTGCACCTTC.

In DNA form, the CDR3 reads TGTGCCAGCAGGAACCGGGACTACAACTACGAGCAGTACTTC. Its protein product is CASRNRDYNYEQYF. V gene TRBV2 combines with J gene TRBJ2-7; 7 bases map to TRBD2. CDR1 is SNHLY and CDR2 is FYNNEI in the germline V gene. The trim removed 6 bases at V and 3 bases at J, leaving 8 bases unmatched. The CDR3 runs to 14 residues.

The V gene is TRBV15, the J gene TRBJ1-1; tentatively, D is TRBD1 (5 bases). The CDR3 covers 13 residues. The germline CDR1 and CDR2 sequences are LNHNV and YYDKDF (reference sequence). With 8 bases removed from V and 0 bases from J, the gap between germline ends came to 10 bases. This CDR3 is CATRSGLNTEAFF. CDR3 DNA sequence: TGTGCCACCCGTTCAGGGCTGAACACTGAAGCTTTCTTT.

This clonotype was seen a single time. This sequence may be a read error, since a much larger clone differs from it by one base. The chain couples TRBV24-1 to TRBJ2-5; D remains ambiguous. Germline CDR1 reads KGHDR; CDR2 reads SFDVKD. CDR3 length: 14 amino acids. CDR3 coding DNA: TGTGCCACCAGTGATTCCACTGCGTTAGAGACCAAGTACTTC. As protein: CATSDSTALETKYF.

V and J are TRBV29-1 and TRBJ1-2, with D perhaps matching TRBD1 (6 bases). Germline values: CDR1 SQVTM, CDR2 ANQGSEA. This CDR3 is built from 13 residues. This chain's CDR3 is CRDGYGAGVGYTF. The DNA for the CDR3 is TGCAGAGATGGTTATGGGGCAGGGGTCGGCTACACCTTC.

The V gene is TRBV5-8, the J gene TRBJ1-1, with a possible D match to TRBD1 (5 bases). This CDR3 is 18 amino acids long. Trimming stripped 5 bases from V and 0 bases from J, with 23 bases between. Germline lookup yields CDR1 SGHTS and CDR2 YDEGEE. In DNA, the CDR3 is TGTGCCAGCAGTCAAACGACAGCTAGTCGTTGCATGAACACTGAAGCTTTCTTT. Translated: CASSQTTASRCMNTEAFF. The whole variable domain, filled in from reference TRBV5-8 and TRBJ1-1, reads EAGVTQSPTHLIKTRGQQATLRCSPISGHTSVYWYQQALGLGLQFLLWYDEGEERNRGNFPPRFSGRQFPNYSSELNVNALELEDSALYLCASSQTTASRCMNTEAFFGQGTRLTVV.

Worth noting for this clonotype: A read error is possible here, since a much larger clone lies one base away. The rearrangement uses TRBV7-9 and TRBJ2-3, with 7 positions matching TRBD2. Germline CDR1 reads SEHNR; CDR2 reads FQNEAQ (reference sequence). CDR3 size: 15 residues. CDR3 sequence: CASNLRLADSDTQYF. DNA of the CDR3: TGTGCCAGCAACTTAAGGCTAGCGGACTCAGATACGCAGTATTTT.

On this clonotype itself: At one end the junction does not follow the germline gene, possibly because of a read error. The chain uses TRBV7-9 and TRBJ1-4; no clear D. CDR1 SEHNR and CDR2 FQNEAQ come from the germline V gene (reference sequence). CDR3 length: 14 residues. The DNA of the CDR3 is TGTACCAGCAGCTTAGACACGCTAGGGGAAAAACTGTTTTTT. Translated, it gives CTSSLDTLGEKLFF.

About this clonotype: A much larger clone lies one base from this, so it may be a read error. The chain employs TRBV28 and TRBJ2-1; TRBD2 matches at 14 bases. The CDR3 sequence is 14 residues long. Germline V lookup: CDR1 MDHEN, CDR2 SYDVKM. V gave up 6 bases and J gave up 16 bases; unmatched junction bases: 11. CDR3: CASSTPGTSGGAFF. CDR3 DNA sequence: TGTGCCAGCAGCACCCCCGGGACTAGCGGGGGTGCATTCTTC.

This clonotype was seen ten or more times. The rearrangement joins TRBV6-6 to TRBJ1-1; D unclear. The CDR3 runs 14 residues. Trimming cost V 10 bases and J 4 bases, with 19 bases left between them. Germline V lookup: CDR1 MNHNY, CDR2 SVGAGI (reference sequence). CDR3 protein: CAITPDPRGTEAFF. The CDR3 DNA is TGTGCCATTACTCCCGACCCCCGGGGCACTGAAGCTTTCTTT.

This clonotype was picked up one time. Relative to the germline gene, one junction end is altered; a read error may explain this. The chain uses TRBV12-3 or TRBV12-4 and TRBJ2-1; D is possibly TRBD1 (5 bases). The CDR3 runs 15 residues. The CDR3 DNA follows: TGTGCCTGCAGTCTCAGGGAACGGGCCTACAATGAGCAATTCTTC. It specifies CACSLRERAYNEQFF.

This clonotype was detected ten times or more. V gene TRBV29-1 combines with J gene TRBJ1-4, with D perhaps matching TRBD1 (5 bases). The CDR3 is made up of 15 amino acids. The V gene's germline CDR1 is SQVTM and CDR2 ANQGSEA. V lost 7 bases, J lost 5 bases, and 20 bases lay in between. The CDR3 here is CSAAAGPGVNEKLFF. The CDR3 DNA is TGCAGCGCTGCTGCAGGGCCCGGGGTCAATGAAAAACTGTTTTTT.

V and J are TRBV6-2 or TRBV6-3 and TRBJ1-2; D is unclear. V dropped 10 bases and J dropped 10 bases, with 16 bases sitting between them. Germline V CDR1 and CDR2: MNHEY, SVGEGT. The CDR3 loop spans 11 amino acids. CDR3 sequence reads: CANRAGSIYTF. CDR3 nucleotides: TGTGCCAACAGAGCCGGGAGTATCTACACCTTC.

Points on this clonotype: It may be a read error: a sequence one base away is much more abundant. Here the CDR3 DNA reads TGTGCCTCGCGGACAGGGTCCTCCCACGAGCAGTACTTC. Translated, it gives CASRTGSSHEQYF. The V and J genes are TRBV28 and TRBJ2-7, with TRBD1 matching over 8 bases. The germline CDR1 and CDR2 sequences are MDHEN and SYDVKM. The CDR3 loop spans 13 amino acids.